These T cell receptor beta chains were read from a single sample in a study of blood T cell repertoires in COVID-19. Profiled with immunoSEQ multiplex PCR; TCRdb holds only in-frame clones, not every one. The table lists around 250,000 clones, around nine tenths of them singletons. The specimen was peripheral blood. All receptors come from a middle-aged woman who had recovered from COVID-19. CDR3s include the opening cysteine and the closing phenylalanine or tryptophan. The D gene is left open where the match is weak. Size tells how often a clone was seen (once, few, many) or the class of an expanded clone, and some rows leave it out.

>TRBV28|NA|NA|14|TRBJ2-1
CASSLIGGHNEQFF
TGTGCCAGCAGTTTAATAGGCGGTCACAATGAGCAGTTCTTC
>TRBV6-1|NA|NA|15|TRBJ2-5
CASSEPVLAQETQYF
TGTGCCAGCAGTGAACCGGTACTAGCACAAGAGACCCAGTACTTC
>TRBV28|NA|NA|11|TRBJ1-2
CASSLLTGYTF
TGTGCCAGCAGTTTATTAACAGGTTACACCTTC
>TRBV11-2|NA|TRBD2|15|TRBJ2-1
CASSLVAGAYNEQFF
TGTGCCAGCAGCTTAGTAGCGGGAGCATACAATGAGCAGTTCTTC
>TRBV2|NA|NA|13|TRBJ1-1
CASLQGCGTEAFF
TGTGCCAGCCTGCAGGGGTGTGGCACTGAAGCTTTCTTT
>TRBV5-4|NA|NA|12|TRBJ1-1
CASSSPDTEAFF
TGTGCCAGCAGCTCCCCGGACACTGAAGCTTTCTTT
>TRBV5-5|NA|NA|11|TRBJ2-7
CASSPGGEQYF
TGTGCCAGCAGCCCCGGAGGAGAGCAGTACTTC
>TRBV5-1|NA|TRBD1|15|TRBJ2-1
CASSFRDSLANEQFF
TGCGCCAGCAGCTTCCGGGACAGTCTCGCCAATGAGCAGTTCTTC
>TRBV6-6|NA|NA|16|TRBJ2-1
CASSYSQRESRNEQFF
TGTGCCAGCAGTTACTCCCAACGGGAGAGCCGCAATGAGCAGTTCTTC
>TRBV7-2|NA|NA|15|TRBJ2-3
CASSDIYSSTDTQYF
TGTGCCAGCAGCGATATATACAGTAGCACAGATACGCAGTATTTT
>TRBV11-2|NA|NA|16|TRBJ2-4
CASSAFIELAKNIQYF
TGTGCCAGCAGCGCCTTCATTGAACTAGCCAAAAACATTCAGTACTTC
>TRBV6-1|NA|NA|14|TRBJ2-2
CASSEERNTGELFF
TGTGCCAGCAGTGAAGAGCGGAACACCGGGGAGCTGTTTTTT
>TRBV7-2|few|TRBD1|14|TRBJ2-7
CATSETGGPYEQYF
TGTGCCACCTCCGAGACAGGGGGTCCCTACGAGCAGTACTTC
>TRBV27|NA|NA|14|TRBJ1-1
CASTPGRENTEAFF
TGTGCCAGCACCCCGGGCAGGGAGAACACTGAAGCTTTCTTT
>TRBV2|NA|TRBD2|14|TRBJ2-4
CATERESGKNIQYF
TGTGCCACCGAGCGGGAGTCGGGCAAAAACATTCAGTACTTC
>TRBV27|NA|NA|15|TRBJ2-7
CASSLKGLSRYEQYF
TGTGCCAGCAGTTTAAAGGGGCTATCTCGCTACGAGCAGTACTTC
>TRBV27|NA|TRBD2|17|TRBJ2-1
CASRDPRPGLAHNEQFF
TGTGCCAGCAGAGATCCACGACCGGGACTAGCCCACAATGAGCAGTTCTTC
>TRBV30|NA|NA|14|TRBJ1-2
CARNRDHSTYGYTF
TGTGCCCGGAACAGGGACCACTCAACCTATGGCTACACCTTC
>TRBV9|NA|NA|14|TRBJ1-1
CASSVLDSYTEAFF
TGTGCCAGCAGCGTCTTGGACAGCTACACTGAAGCTTTCTTT
>TRBV4-1|NA|TRBD2|16|TRBJ2-1
CASSPLLAGAHNEQFF
TGCGCCAGCAGCCCCCTGCTAGCGGGGGCCCACAATGAGCAGTTCTTC
>TRBV14|NA|NA|13|TRBJ2-7
CASSPPTSYEQYF
TGTGCCAGCAGCCCTCCGACTTCCTACGAGCAGTACTTC
>TRBV11-2|NA|NA|13|TRBJ2-7
CASSLGQTYEQYF
TGTGCCAGCAGCTTGGGCCAGACCTACGAGCAGTACTTC
>TRBV5-1|few|NA|16|TRBJ2-7
CASSSHGPGGTYEQYF
TGCGCCAGCAGCTCGCACGGGCCTGGGGGCACCTACGAGCAGTACTTC
>TRBV11-2|NA|NA|15|TRBJ1-4
CASSLDLREGVKLFF
TGTGCCAGCAGCTTAGACCTCAGGGAGGGTGTAAAACTGTTTTTT
>TRBV11-3|NA|TRBD2|17|TRBJ2-7
CASSLGGTSGSSYEQYF
TGTGCCAGCAGCTTAGGGGGGACTAGCGGGAGCTCCTACGAGCAGTACTTC
>TRBV10-3|NA|NA|14|TRBJ1-6
CAISGGLSNSPLHF
TGTGCCATCAGTGGGGGCCTCTCTAATTCACCCCTCCACTTT
>TRBV24-1|NA|TRBD2|15|TRBJ2-3
CATSASGMDIDTQYF
TGTGCCACCAGTGCCAGCGGGATGGATATAGATACGCAGTATTTT
>TRBV29-1|NA|TRBD1|12|TRBJ2-5
CSVRQGQETQYF
TGCAGCGTTCGACAGGGTCAAGAGACCCAGTACTTC
>TRBV3-1/TRBV3-2|NA|NA|15|TRBJ2-5
CASSLDADTQETQYF
TGTGCCAGCAGCCTCGACGCAGACACCCAAGAGACCCAGTACTTC
>TRBV5-1|NA|TRBD2|14|TRBJ2-3
CASRIAGTTDTQYF
TGCGCCAGCAGGATAGCGGGAACCACAGATACGCAGTATTTT
>TRBV6-5|few|NA|12|TRBJ1-3
CASREDGNTIYF
TGTGCCAGCAGGGAGGATGGAAACACCATATATTTT
>TRBV7-3|NA|TRBD1|16|TRBJ2-7
CASSLKGQGGPYEQYF
TGTGCCAGCAGCTTAAAGGGACAGGGAGGCCCCTACGAGCAGTACTTC
>TRBV27|NA|TRBD1|14|TRBJ1-5
CASRTTGGNQPQHF
TGTGCCAGCAGGACCACAGGGGGCAATCAGCCCCAGCATTTT
>TRBV24-1|once|TRBD2|16|TRBJ2-7
CATSDLGTSGSHEQYF
TGTGCCACCAGTGATTTGGGGACTAGCGGGAGCCACGAGCAGTACTTC
>TRBV5-8|NA|NA|16|TRBJ1-3
CASSQRQPSSGNTIYF
TGTGCCAGCAGTCAGAGACAGCCATCCTCTGGAAACACCATATATTTT
>TRBV5-1|NA|TRBD1|15|TRBJ2-7
CASSLGDRASYEQYF
TGCGCCAGCAGCTTAGGGGACAGGGCCTCCTACGAGCAGTACTTC
>TRBV27|NA|TRBD1|14|TRBJ1-3
CASSRRGFGNTIYF
TGTGCCAGCAGTCGCAGGGGGTTTGGAAACACCATATATTTT
>TRBV18|NA|NA|17|TRBJ2-3
CASSPSTGFGSPDTQYF
TGTGCCAGCTCACCAAGTACAGGGTTTGGGTCGCCAGATACGCAGTATTTT
>TRBV18|few|TRBD1|18|TRBJ1-3
CASSPWPKTGISGNTIYF
TGTGCCAGCTCACCCTGGCCCAAGACAGGGATCTCTGGAAACACCATATATTTT
>TRBV29-1|NA|TRBD1|14|TRBJ2-2
CSVLQGSNTGELFF
TGCAGCGTTTTACAGGGGTCTAACACCGGGGAGCTGTTTTTT
>TRBV11-2|NA|TRBD2|16|TRBJ2-7
CASSPTHVAGALEQYF
TGTGCCAGCAGCCCCACCCACGTAGCGGGGGCCCTCGAGCAGTACTTC
>TRBV9|NA|TRBD1|14|TRBJ1-1
CASSETGKNTEAFF
TGTGCCAGCAGTGAGACAGGGAAAAACACTGAAGCTTTCTTT
>TRBV6-5|NA|NA|15|TRBJ2-2
CASSYSIAPTGELFF
TGTGCCAGCAGTTACTCGATTGCGCCGACCGGGGAGCTGTTTTTT
>TRBV24-1|NA|NA|17|TRBJ2-2
CATSDPSKGHYTGELFF
TGTGCCACCAGTGACCCTTCAAAGGGACATTACACCGGGGAGCTGTTTTTT
>TRBV2|once|NA|12|TRBJ2-7
CASVGQSYEQYF
TGTGCCAGCGTCGGACAGTCCTACGAGCAGTACTTC
>TRBV28|NA|TRBD1|14|TRBJ1-2
CASSFRDRGPGYTF
TGTGCCAGCAGTTTTCGCGACAGGGGGCCCGGCTACACCTTC
>TRBV27|NA|NA|13|TRBJ2-7
CASSLRERDEQYF
TGTGCCAGCAGTTTGAGGGAGAGAGACGAGCAGTACTTC
>TRBV20-1|NA|NA|11|TRBJ2-2
CSAPGGGELFF
TGCAGTGCTCCCGGTGGCGGGGAGCTGTTTTTT
>TRBV6-1|NA|TRBD2|16|TRBJ2-5
CASSAGLAGELETQYF
TGTGCCAGCAGTGCTGGCCTAGCGGGAGAGCTGGAGACCCAGTACTTC
>TRBV15|NA|NA|15|TRBJ2-6
CATSREGAGANVLTF
TGTGCCACCAGCAGAGAAGGGGCCGGGGCCAACGTCCTGACTTTC
>TRBV7-8|NA|NA|14|TRBJ1-4
CASSLPAAREKLFF
TGTGCCAGCAGCTTACCCGCGGCTCGAGAAAAACTGTTTTTT
>TRBV13|NA|TRBD1|15|TRBJ1-6
CASSGQGKYNSPLHF
TGTGCCAGCTCCGGACAGGGGAAATATAATTCACCCCTCCACTTT
>TRBV6-2/TRBV6-3|NA|TRBD1|15|TRBJ1-3
CASSRDSYSGNTIYF
TGTGCCAGCAGTCGGGACAGCTACTCTGGAAACACCATATATTTT
>TRBV24-1|NA|NA|14|TRBJ2-7
CATSDPRQTYEQYF
TGTGCCACCAGTGATCCCCGACAGACCTACGAGCAGTACTTC